One and the same sample provided the 17 T cell receptor beta chains below, sequenced in a study of blood T cell repertoires in COVID-19. Sequencing used immunoSEQ multiplex PCR; TCRdb keeps in-frame clones, though not all of them. Of roughly 230,000 clones detected, approximately 86% appear once; the ten largest clones hold more than 5.5%. Sequencing used peripheral blood. Receptors were obtained from a human donor in a cohort sampled during active COVID-19.

The rearrangement joins TRBV7-9 to TRBJ2-2; D perhaps matches TRBD1 (5 bases). V lost 1 base, J lost 1 base, and 10 bases lay in between. This CDR3 comprises 16 residues. CDR1 and CDR2 from the germline V gene are SEHNR and FQNEAQ (reference sequence). Here the CDR3 reads CASSLGAGWNTGELFF. DNA for the CDR3: TGTGCCAGCAGCTTAGGAGCAGGGTGGAACACCGGGGAGCTGTTTTTT.

The chain employs TRBV28 and TRBJ2-7; a possible D gene is TRBD1 (6 bases). There are 12 residues in the CDR3. Per the germline V gene, CDR1 is MDHEN and CDR2 is SYDVKM. The V end was cut by 6 bases, the J end by 1 base, with 7 bases between. This CDR3 reads CASSTGSYEQYF. Written as DNA, the CDR3 is TGTGCCAGCAGCACAGGGTCCTACGAGCAGTACTTC.

This clone was counted once. The chain joins TRBV7-2 to TRBJ2-1; 10 bases match TRBD1. Germline trimming cut 4 bases from V and 5 bases from J; bases unmatched to any gene: 8. This CDR3 spans 16 amino acids. CDR1 and CDR2 from the germline V gene are SGHTA and FQGNSA. CDR3 residues: CASSSYRQGAHNEQFF. The CDR3 DNA sequence: TGTGCCAGCAGCTCCTATAGACAGGGGGCGCACAATGAGCAGTTCTTC. The complete variable domain, with remaining parts taken from reference TRBV7-2 and TRBJ2-1, reads GAGVSQSPSNKVTEKGKDVELRCDPISGHTALYWYRQSLGQGLEFLIYFQGNSAPDKSGLPSDRFSAERTGGSVSTLTIQRTQQEDSAVYLCASSSYRQGAHNEQFFGPGTRLTVL.

This clone showed up just once. The chain has TRBV5-1 and TRBJ1-6, with 11 positions matching TRBD1. The V and J ends lost 4 bases and 13 bases, in that order; junction bases with no gene match: 4. The CDR3 spans 13 residues. Germline CDR1 is SGHRS and CDR2 is YFSETQ. CDR3 region: CASSAGQGGPLHF. The DNA of the CDR3 is TGCGCCAGCAGCGCGGGACAGGGGGGCCCCCTCCACTTT. The full variable domain, completed using reference TRBV5-1 and TRBJ1-6, is KAGVTQTPRYLIKTRGQQVTLSCSPISGHRSVSWYQQTPGQGLQFLFEYFSETQRNKGNFPGRFSGRQFSNSRSEMNVSTLELGDSALYLCASSAGQGGPLHFGNGTRLTVT.

The table lists this clone with a few counts. The chain is built from TRBV19 and TRBJ1-5; 7 nucleotides match TRBD1. This CDR3 has 15 amino acids. The junction had 13 bases not matched to a gene; V was cut back by 7 bases and J by 7 bases. Per germline, CDR1 LNHDA and CDR2 SQIVND (reference sequence). The CDR3 DNA sequence: TGTGCCAGTACCAAGGACAGGTCAACAGCCCAGCCCCAGCATTTT. This gives the protein CASTKDRSTAQPQHF.

DNA for the CDR3: TGTGCCAGTAGTAGCCTAGTTCGGACCGGGGAGCTGTTTTTT. The encoded protein is CASSSLVRTGELFF. The V call is TRBV19, the J call TRBJ2-2; unclear D gene. The CDR3 contains 14 residues. The V end lost 4 bases, the J end lost 5 bases, and 11 bases lay between the germline ends. The germline V gene has CDR1 LNHDA and CDR2 SQIVND (reference sequence).

The CDR3 here is CASSWTGVSNTEAFF. CDR3 DNA sequence: TGTGCCAGCAGTTGGACAGGGGTATCGAACACTGAAGCTTTCTTT. The rearrangement uses TRBV27 and TRBJ1-1; TRBD1 agrees at 9 bases. Looked up from germline, CDR1 is MNHEY and CDR2 is SMNVEV (reference sequence). Losses at the gene ends were 4 bases for V and 1 base for J; bases not matched to a gene: 4. The CDR3 is 15 residues long.

This clone appeared a few times. V gene TRBV6-5 combines with J gene TRBJ2-1; 10 bases match TRBD1. After removal of 4 bases from V and 6 bases from J, the junction contained 6 bases not matched to a gene. The CDR3 is made up of 15 amino acids. Germline-derived CDR1 and CDR2 are MNHEY and SVGAGI. The CDR3 sequence: CASSSRDRGINEQFF. The CDR3 DNA sequence: TGTGCCAGCAGTTCCCGGGACAGGGGTATCAATGAGCAGTTCTTC.

CDR3 nucleotides: TGTGCCAGCAGCCCGGGACTCAGGCTTGAAAAACTGTTTTTT. Its protein product is CASSPGLRLEKLFF. This chain joins TRBV11-3 and TRBJ1-4, with D tentatively TRBD1 (5 bases). Germline CDR1 reads SGHNT; CDR2 reads YENEEA. V dropped 5 bases and J dropped 7 bases, with 14 bases sitting between them. The CDR3 loop spans 14 amino acids.

J is TRBJ1-6 and V is TRBV5-5; no firm D call. The germline V gene encodes CDR1 SGHKS and CDR2 YYEKEE (reference sequence). This CDR3 is built from 13 residues. The ends were cut back, 2 bases at V and 10 bases at J, with 10 bases in the middle. CDR3 amino acids: CASSLGGNSPLHF. For the CDR3, the DNA is TGTGCCAGCAGCTTAGGAGGCAACTCACCCCTCCACTTT. The full variable domain, its missing parts supplied by reference TRBV5-5 and TRBJ1-6, is DAGVTQSPTHLIKTRGQQVTLRCSPISGHKSVSWYQQVLGQGPQFIFQYYEKEERGRGNFPDRFSARQFPNYSSELNVNALLLGDSALYLCASSLGGNSPLHFGNGTRLTVT.

The J gene is TRBJ2-7, the V gene TRBV28; 7 bases fit TRBD1. V gave up 7 bases and J gave up 5 bases; unmatched junction bases: 14. CDR1 is MDHEN and CDR2 is SYDVKM in the germline V gene. The CDR3 runs 15 residues. The CDR3 DNA reads as TGTGCCAGCAAGTCCCCCGCGACAGGGCTGAACGAGCAGTACTTC. Protein product: CASKSPATGLNEQYF.

This clone came up once. The chain recombines TRBV5-8 with TRBJ2-3; possibly TRBD1 for D (6 bases). The length of the CDR3 is 16 residues. Trimming pared 4 bases from V and 2 bases from J, leaving 17 bases between. Germline values: CDR1 SGHTS, CDR2 YDEGEE. The CDR3 sequence: CASSLPPGVFTDTQYF. CDR3 nucleotide sequence: TGTGCCAGCAGCCTCCCCCCAGGGGTTTTCACAGATACGCAGTATTTT.

This chain uses TRBV27 with TRBJ2-6; the match to TRBD1 covers 8 bases. Trimming removed 8 bases from V and 1 base from J; junction bases left unmatched: 4. This CDR3 contains 15 residues. Germline CDR1 MNHEY, CDR2 SMNVEV (reference sequence). DNA for the CDR3: TGTGCCAGCGGTACAGGGGGGTCTGGGGCCAACGTCCTGACTTTC. Encoded protein: CASGTGGSGANVLTF.

V and J are TRBV27 and TRBJ2-3, with 9 nucleotides matching TRBD1. CDR3 length: 16 amino acids. V dropped 4 bases and J dropped 1; count of bases not matched to a gene: 6. The germline V gene encodes CDR1 MNHEY and CDR2 SMNVEV (reference sequence). CDR3 sequence (DNA): TGTGCCAGCAGTTCTTGGGACAGGGTGGGCACAGATACGCAGTATTTT. This gives the protein CASSSWDRVGTDTQYF.

Only one count was recorded for this clone. This chain links TRBV5-1 with TRBJ2-3, with TRBD1 identical over 7 bases. Germline V gene data show CDR1 as SGHRS and CDR2 as YFSETQ. The trim removed 6 bases at V and 2 bases at J, leaving 6 bases unmatched. The CDR3 length is 14 residues. The CDR3: CASNGQEFTDTQYF. CDR3 DNA: TGCGCCAGCAATGGACAGGAGTTCACAGATACGCAGTATTTT.

Remarks on this clone: Other nucleotide sequences in the sample specify the same CDR3. V is TRBV11-3 and J is TRBJ2-3, with D possibly TRBD1 on 6 matching bases. This CDR3 is built from 14 residues. From germline, CDR1 is SGHNT and CDR2 YENEEA. V was shortened by 1 base and J by 3 bases, with 8 bases between the two germline ends. The CDR3 DNA reads as TGTGCCAGCAGCTTAGGGACAGTTACAGATACGCAGTATTTT. Its translation is CASSLGTVTDTQYF.

The V call is TRBV15, the J call TRBJ2-7, with 9 bases fitting TRBD2. Germline lookup yields CDR1 LNHNV and CDR2 YYDKDF (reference sequence). The CDR3 extends over 16 amino acids. After removal of 0 bases from V and 5 bases from J, the junction contained 8 bases not matched to a gene. CDR3 bases: TGTGCCACCAGCAGAGATCTGGCTAGCGGGAACAACGAGCAGTACTTC. Protein sequence: CATSRDLASGNNEQYF.